The following is a T cell receptor (beta chain) sequence with its context. The data were obtained in a study of blood T cell repertoires in COVID-19. Study information: COVID-19 samples from acute and convalescent phases originated in the United States, Italy and Spain. The cDNA or gDNA used as material had been derived from T cells, B-cell-depleted T cells, or PBMCs.

Original handling: Nucleated cell number was recorded as an estimate derived from reference gene primer amplification. The repertoire was sequenced with immunoSEQ multiplex PCR; TCRdb's copy has only in-frame clones and lacks some. V and J calls plus clone size are reproduced from that table; the DNA served to infer D and trimming. There are fewer than 450,000 clones in the sample; about 90% occur only once, and less than 3.5% lies in the top ten. Sequencing used peripheral blood. The receptor was isolated from a woman younger than 30 who had recovered from COVID-19.

CDR3 in DNA: TGTGCCAGCAGCCCCCATGCGGCGGGGGGTAACTATGGCTACACCTTC. It codes for CASSPHAAGGNYGYTF. The chain employs TRBV7-9 and TRBJ1-2; tentatively, D is TRBD1 (5 bases). The CDR3 spans 16 residues. Trimming took off 5 bases at V and 1 base at J, with 17 bases between the two ends. CDR1 SEHNR and CDR2 FQNEAQ come from the germline V gene (reference sequence).